The source of this T cell receptor (beta chain) is a study of shared clonotypes between healthy human individuals. Findings of the study overall: Across subsets, estimated richness was generally greater for naive than for memory populations.

As defined, naive CD8 cells were CD45RO-negative and positively selected for CCR7, with terminally differentiated effector memory CD45RA+ cells excluded. As to this clone: What it recognizes is unknown.

Data came from immunoSEQ multiplex PCR; TCRdb stores just in-frame clones and leaves some out. The sample carries over 2,000,000 clones, approximately 92% recorded once. The sequenced sample was naive CD8+ T cells from PBMCs. The origin of this receptor is a young man in good health. Some clones in this sample may be carry-over from other donors' samples.

The DNA for the CDR3 is TGCGCCAGCAGCTTAAGACCCAGGGAGGACCTAGGTTACGAGCAGTACTTC. Encoded protein: CASSLRPREDLGYEQYF. This sequence joins TRBV5-1 and TRBJ2-7; a possible D gene is TRBD2 (6 bases). This CDR3 has 17 residues. Germline assignment: CDR1 SGHRS and CDR2 YFSETQ. Trimming removed 2 bases at V and 4 bases at J, with 22 bases between.